This entry lists 7 T cell receptor beta chains sequenced from one sample in a study of T cell repertoires in ileal Crohn's disease. Profiling relied on immunoSEQ multiplex PCR, and the TCRdb table lists in-frame clones only, not all of them. The sample has 5,500 to 9,000 clones; 70% are singletons. The sample taken for sequencing was ileal tissue. The source of these receptors is an adult with Crohn's disease.

The genes are TRBV11-2 and TRBJ1-3; D is unresolved. Germline values: CDR1 SGHAT, CDR2 FQNNGV. V lost 5 bases and J lost 3, with 14 bases in between. CDR3 length: 15 residues. The CDR3 DNA reads as TGTGCCAGCAGCCTCCGGGCGGGCGTTGGAAACACCATATATTTT. Protein product: CASSLRAGVGNTIYF.

This clone was seen a few times. This chain links TRBV15 with TRBJ2-3; TRBD2 agrees at 11 bases. V gave up 6 bases and J gave up 3 bases; unmatched junction bases: 5. CDR1 is LNHNV, CDR2 YYDKDF, per germline (reference sequence). CDR3 length: 15 residues. CDR3 residues: CATRATSGVTDTQYF. Here the CDR3 DNA reads TGTGCCACCAGGGCGACTAGCGGGGTAACAGATACGCAGTATTTT.

The DNA for the CDR3 is TGCAGCGTTCTCTCAGGGGAAGGCTACACCTTC. It codes for CSVLSGEGYTF. The gene calls are TRBV29-1 and TRBJ1-2, with D tentatively TRBD1 (6 bases). CDR3 length equals 11 residues. The germline V and J ends were trimmed by 5 bases and 8 bases, with 12 bases remaining between them. Germline V gives CDR1 SQVTM, CDR2 ANQGSEA.

This chain uses TRBV19 with TRBJ1-1, with D perhaps matching TRBD1 (6 bases). The germline V gene has CDR1 LNHDA and CDR2 SQIVND (reference sequence). The V and J ends lost 8 bases and 3 bases respectively, with 22 bases between them. CDR3 length: 16 amino acids. In nucleotides, the CDR3 is TGTGCCAGTCGCCCACCCCCAGGGCAGGGGTACACTGAAGCTTTCTTT. Its translation: CASRPPPGQGYTEAFF.

The gene calls are TRBV5-3 and TRBJ2-5, with 10 bases fitting TRBD2. TRBV5-3 is sorted into the ORF group, with uncertain function. This CDR3 has 16 amino acids. V trimming: 0 bases; J trimming: 3 bases; junction bases outside the gene matches: 5. DNA for the CDR3: TGTGCCAGAAGCTTGGCTAGCGGGGGCCATAAAGAGACCCAGTACTTC. Its protein product is CARSLASGGHKETQYF.

This chain connects TRBV19 to TRBJ2-2; D may be TRBD1 (5 bases). CDR1 and CDR2 (germline): LNHDA, SQIVND (reference sequence). V lost 1 base to trimming and J lost 3 bases, with 12 bases between them. The CDR3 covers 16 residues. CDR3 sequence: CASSIAEVRDTGELFF. The CDR3, as DNA: TGTGCCAGTAGTATAGCAGAGGTCAGGGACACCGGGGAGCTGTTTTTT.

V is TRBV29-1 and J is TRBJ2-2; D gene ambiguous. The CDR3 totals 13 residues. The V and J ends lost 6 bases and 4 bases respectively, with 12 bases between them. In germline, CDR1 is SQVTM, CDR2 ANQGSEA. CDR3 amino acids: CSVQYSTTGELFF. The CDR3 DNA is TGCAGCGTACAGTACAGTACCACCGGGGAGCTGTTTTTT.